This TCR beta chain was sequenced in a study of a mutant IDH1 vaccine in newly diagnosed glioma (dated by TCRdb to the early 2020s). For context, the study as a whole: Vaccination began 4-6 weeks after radiotherapy alone, or alongside temozolomide cycles in the chemotherapy-containing groups. Longitudinal TCRB deep sequencing was performed for roughly 25 treated patients wherever samples were available for exploratory analyses. Peripheral blood was drawn at six visits: V03 (baseline), V05, V07, V10, V12 and V13. Of the approximately 33 treated patients, approximately 60% were male and about 40% were female, and a mean age of 40.4 years was recorded. Prior to enrollment, patients had been given standard therapy consisting of radiotherapy alone, temozolomide alone, or radiochemotherapy with temozolomide, with the combination given to most patients. The week-35 safety follow-up took place at visit V12, and the week-47 end of study took place at visit V13.

The time point label on this specimen signifies: week 35, safety follow-up. Every vaccine dose consisted of 300 ug of a 20-mer mutant IDH1 peptide in Montanide, administered subcutaneously together with topical imiquimod. Eight vaccinations were administered to patients in weeks 1, 3, 5, 7, 11, 15, 19 and 23, corresponding to visits V03 through V10. The donors had newly diagnosed IDH1-mutant astrocytomas of WHO grade 3 or 4 that showed loss of nuclear ATRX. The samples were drawn from NOA16, a multicentre, single-arm, open-label phase I trial in Germany that tested a mutant IDH1 peptide vaccine in humans for the first time. Genomic DNA for TCRB sequencing was extracted from EDTA blood using the DNeasy Blood and Tissue Kit. The V and J ends are trimmed by 4 bases and 11 bases, leaving 17 bases between them. Looking up the germline V gene yields CDR1 MNHEY and CDR2 SVGAGI. The CDR3 numbers 13 residues from cysteine through phenylalanine. Only the CDR3 portion is preserved as DNA: 39 bases, with reading frame beginning at the first base.

Of note for this clone: What antigen it recognizes has not been identified. No base-level quality is on record; no much larger clone is a single base apart.

Preparation of the library involved the immunoSEQ multiplex PCR assay. Rearranged TCR beta chain sequences were amplified using the hsTCRB Kit according to the manufacturer's protocol. TCRB libraries were sequenced on an Illumina MiSeq. The authors processed their data as follows. The kit vendor's proprietary platform handled demultiplexing, trimming and gene mapping. TCRdb retrieved this table from immuneACCESS and kept in-frame rearrangements only. Not all clones are present; in checked studies, unresolved V genes account for under half, and no reason is known for the remainder. Clonal size and the V and J genes are those of that table, whereas D and trimming came from the DNA. In all, the sample holds tens of thousands of clones, and around four fifths of those were seen once. The leading ten clones occupy approximately 4.5% of the sample. General findings and caveats noted by the study authors: Selection of PBMC samples for TCRB deep sequencing was based on availability. Changes in the top peripheral T cell clonotypes picked up by TCRB sequencing did not appear to be linked to pseudoprogression. Vaccine-induced immune responses across multiple MHC alleles were detected in approximately 93% of patients. It was noted by the authors that analyses of patient blood samples could not be reproduced owing to sample limitations.

This material consisted of PBMCs, taken from a glioma patient whose treatment included an IDH1 peptide vaccine. Recombination connected TRBV6-5 to TRBJ1-1; confidence is insufficient to name the D gene. The source is a woman aged 18-35 years with glioma. The nucleotide sequence is TGTGCCAGCAGTTCCAGACGGACCACCCAGGCTTTCTTT. Translated, it gives CASSSRRTTQAFF.